What follows is one TCR beta chain and its context. Antigen unknown. Data came from immunoSEQ multiplex PCR; TCRdb stores just in-frame clones and leaves some out. The table has 300,000 to 400,000 clones, around 70% seen once. The sample belongs to a study of shared clonotypes between healthy human individuals. Points from the study as a whole: Naive CD4 clonotypes overlapped across several donors at around 4.7%.

CDR1 is SNHLY and CDR2 is FYNNEI in the germline V gene. This CDR3 contains 16 residues. Trimming cost V 6 bases and J 4 bases, with 16 bases left between them. The chain combines TRBV2 with TRBJ2-6; a possible D gene is TRBD1 (5 bases). The sample was memory CD4+ T cells sorted from blood. The subset here: CD45RA-negative fraction. The clonotype was recovered from a young man in good health. This CDR3 reads CASRGREGAGANVLTF. In DNA, the CDR3 is TGTGCCAGCAGAGGCAGGGAAGGGGCAGGGGCCAACGTCCTGACTTTC.